The sequence of this T cell receptor beta chain was determined in a study of blood T cells in healthy people across ages (dated by TCRdb to 2014 to 2015). General notes on the study: Template switching captured roughly one uniquely barcoded TCR beta cDNA molecule per two T cells in model experiments. The study measured age-related changes in TCR beta repertoire diversity using deep sequencing normalized with unique cDNA molecular identifiers. The donors were split into four age groups: young (average around 15 years), middle-aged (around 40), aged (62) and long-lived (82). The study analyzed two additional independent replicas of 1 million unique cDNA reads from the same blood draw for two donors, one aged 18 to 30 and one aged 80 or older. Overall results and qualifications from the work: Compared with the aged group, the long-lived group had more naive CD4+ T cells, fewer expanded clones and increased TCR diversity, a pattern suggesting age selection. Because donor CMV infection status was unknown, age-related changes in expanded clonotypes were potentially confounded. Bulk unsorted PBMC profiling prevented conclusive comparison of naive and antigen-experienced compartments. Observed TCR beta diversity correlated strongly with the percentage of naive T cells measured by flow cytometry. Observed TCR beta diversity per million T cells fell roughly linearly with age, and a significant reduction was already apparent by age about 36. Estimates of total diversity based on one million sequenced T cells were considered lower bounds and underestimates.

The donors were roughly 39 Caucasian individuals from Russia, aged 6 to 90 years, who were systemically healthy. Each donor gave roughly 11 milliliters of peripheral blood, drawn into EDTA-treated Vacutainer tubes. Ficoll-Paque density-gradient centrifugation was used to isolate PBMCs, with at least 6.5 million per sample. Trizol reagent was used to extract total RNA from PBMCs, with at least 5.5 micrograms per sample. The percentages of naive CD45RAhigh/CD27high T cells were determined by flow cytometry on a PBMC aliquot from every donor. The CDR3 runs 14 residues from the cysteine to the phenylalanine. Just the 42-base CDR3 DNA is kept, in frame starting at base 1. The germline V gene (reference sequence) specifies SEHNR as CDR1 and FQNEAQ as CDR2. Trimming at the junction amounts to 2 bases on V and 1 base on J, and the germline ends lie 8 bases apart. Turning to this clonotype: Its recognized antigen is unknown. Base qualities are not provided; no much larger clone lies one nucleotide away.

Library method: 5' RACE. TCRdb names Illumina HiSeq 2500 as the instrument used. A second PCR of about 6 to 12 cycles was performed with a sample-barcoded 5' primer and a J-beta primer mix. A unique molecular identifier was introduced onto each TCR beta cDNA molecule by a template-switch 5' adaptor carrying 12 random nucleotides. At least 3 million CDR3-containing paired-end reads were obtained from each sample. All of the RNA was converted into first-strand cDNA using the Mint cDNA synthesis kit, with a TRBC-specific oligonucleotide serving as the primer. Following uracil-DNA glycosylase treatment, all cDNA underwent a first 18-cycle PCR with the universal primers M1SS and BC2_uni_R. Turning to the authors' computational methods: Each sample was normalized by randomly selecting 1 million high-quality reads, each carrying a distinct molecular identifier. Reads with shared molecular identifiers were discarded instead of being binned into consensus sequences. CDR3 identification, clonotype clustering and error correction used MiTCR with a Q25 quality threshold and the strictest error-elimination algorithm. A nonparametric unseen species model with Euler transformation was used to estimate a lower bound on total TCR beta diversity. TCRdb's own reprocessing of the public reads used fastp at Q25 and MiXCR and kept productive beta chains. Under each unique CDR3 protein, matching rows form one entry showing the most common genes and DNA. What appears here as the V and J calls and clone size reflects TCRdb's work, not the paper's. This sample gives approximately 490,000 distinct CDR3 sequences in total; more than 20% of them show up just once. The ten largest clones take up roughly 10% of the sample.

This same sample was also taken into another study, of T cells of mothers and their children. Reported in the second study: Nine systemically healthy Caucasian individuals served as donors, namely three mothers together with their six children. cDNA synthesis used all of the extracted RNA, with roughly 1.5 ug of RNA in each 15 ul reaction. In the second PCR, the M1S primer added sample barcodes and 2-4 random nucleotides. Over 8.5 million TCR beta CDR3 reads were obtained for each mother, and 2.7 million or so reads were obtained for each child. In both related and unrelated pairs, thymic selection shapes the output of TCR recombination in a similar way, with inherited differences having only a minor effect. Normalized repertoire overlap was always slightly but never significantly higher in related than unrelated mother-child pairs. With a sensitivity of 90 to 100 clones per million clonotypes, no persistent microchimeric T cell clones were detected. Deep NGS was used in the study to compare the TCR beta repertoires of mothers and children and to look for features that separate related mother-child pairs from unrelated individuals. The mean age was approximately 41 +/- 4 years for the mothers and approximately 11 +/- 4 years for the children. After adapters were ligated using NEBNext reagents, the libraries underwent 100+100 nt paired-end sequencing on an Illumina HiSeq 2000. To prevent cross-contamination, the mother and child libraries were prepared one month apart and sequenced in separate runs. Between about 500,000 and 2,300,000 distinct TCR beta clonotypes were identified per donor. Naive TCR beta clonotypes were estimated from low-frequency clonotypes matched to each donor's FACS-determined naive share, without sorting.

The specimen was blood. The receptor comes from a boy aged 5-17 years in good health. The rearranged chain carries TRBV7-9 and TRBJ2-5; the D gene assignment is ambiguous. The DNA sequence follows: TGTGCCAGCAGCTTAACCTCAGCCCAAGAGACCCAGTACTTC. The resulting protein is CASSLTSAQETQYF.